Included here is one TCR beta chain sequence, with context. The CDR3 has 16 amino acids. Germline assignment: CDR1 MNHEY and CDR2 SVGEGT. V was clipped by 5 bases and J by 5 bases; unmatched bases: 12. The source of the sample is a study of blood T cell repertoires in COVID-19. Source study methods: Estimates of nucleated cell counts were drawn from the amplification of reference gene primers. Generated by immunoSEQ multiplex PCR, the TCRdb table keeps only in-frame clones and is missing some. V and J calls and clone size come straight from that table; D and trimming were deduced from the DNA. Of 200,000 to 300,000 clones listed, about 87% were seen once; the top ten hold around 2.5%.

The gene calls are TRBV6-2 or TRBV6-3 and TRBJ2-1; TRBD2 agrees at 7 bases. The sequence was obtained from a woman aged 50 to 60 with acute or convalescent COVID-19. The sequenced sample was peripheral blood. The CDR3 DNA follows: TGTGCCAGCAGTGCGCCCAGGGCGGGAGTAAACAATGAGCAGTTCTTC. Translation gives CASSAPRAGVNNEQFF.